A selection of T cell receptor beta chains follows, all from one sample in a study of control samples from healthy donors and cancer patients. Here immunoSEQ multiplex PCR was the method, and the copy in TCRdb shows in-frame clones only, minus some. The sample lists approximately 150,000 clones; 90% to 95% were seen once. The sample taken for sequencing was blood. These receptors came from a man aged 35-49 years in good health. Both conserved end residues are part of each CDR3. D genes are given only for firm matches. Clone size, where shown, is once, few, many, or a class for clones that have expanded.

TRBJ2-3 | TRBV29-1 | TRBD2 | 14 | NA | TGCAGCGTTGTTAGCGGGGTTAGCACAGATACGCAGTATTTT | CSVVSGVSTDTQYF
TRBJ1-3 | TRBV18 | TRBD1 | 16 | NA | TGTGCCAGCTCACCTGTAGGACAGGACTCTGGAAACACCATATATTTT | CASSPVGQDSGNTIYF
TRBJ2-1 | TRBV6-1 | NA | 15 | NA | TGTGCCAGCAGTGAAAATCCCGCGCTAGCCAATGAGCAGTTCTTC | CASSENPALANEQFF
TRBJ2-2 | TRBV12-3/TRBV12-4 | NA | 12 | few | TGTGCCAGCACCAGAAGATCCGGGGAGCTGTTTTTT | CASTRRSGELFF
TRBJ1-3 | TRBV7-8 | NA | 13 | NA | TGTGCCAGCAGCCCGCCCCCCGGAAACACCATATATTTT | CASSPPPGNTIYF
TRBJ1-3 | TRBV7-2 | NA | 15 | NA | TGTGCCAGCACTCGAAGGGGGGACTCTGGAAACACCATATATTTT | CASTRRGDSGNTIYF
TRBJ2-3 | TRBV12-3/TRBV12-4 | NA | 11 | NA | TGTGCCAGCAGCCCGGGGGATACGCAGTATTTT | CASSPGDTQYF
TRBJ2-2 | TRBV5-1 | NA | 15 | NA | TGCGCCAGCAGCTTCACCCAGGGGACCACCGGGGAGCTGTTTTTT | CASSFTQGTTGELFF
TRBJ2-2 | TRBV5-1 | TRBD2 | 18 | once | TGCGCCAGCAGCTCGGAGGGTAGCGGGAGCGAGAACACCGGGGAGCTGTTTTTT | CASSSEGSGSENTGELFF
TRBJ2-7 | TRBV6-5 | NA | 14 | NA | TGTGCCAGCAGTTACGTGGGGGCGCGGTACGAGCAGTACTTC | CASSYVGARYEQYF
TRBJ1-1 | TRBV19 | TRBD1 | 16 | NA | TGTGCCAGTAAATCAACAGGGGGGACACTGAACACTGAAGCTTTCTTT | CASKSTGGTLNTEAFF
TRBJ1-2 | TRBV9 | NA | 12 | NA | TGTGCCAGCAGCTCCATCAGGCTTGGCTACACCTTC | CASSSIRLGYTF
TRBJ1-4 | TRBV7-9 | NA | 15 | once | TGTGCCAGCAGCTTATTATCGGGGGCCGGTGAAAAACTGTTTTTT | CASSLLSGAGEKLFF
TRBJ2-3 | TRBV7-6 | NA | 17 | NA | TGTGCCAGCAGCTTGTCATCCCAATCGGGGGTGACAGATACGCAGTATTTT | CASSLSSQSGVTDTQYF
TRBJ1-1 | TRBV11-2 | NA | 15 | NA | TGTGCCAGCAGCCTAGAGATACGACAGTACACTGAAGCTTTCTTT | CASSLEIRQYTEAFF
TRBJ1-4 | TRBV28 | TRBD1 | 13 | NA | TGTGCCAGCAGGGTACAGGGGCGGGAAAAACTGTTTTTT | CASRVQGREKLFF
TRBJ1-1 | TRBV7-9 | TRBD1 | 17 | NA | TGTGCCAGCAGCTTTTTCGGGACAGACATAACCTACACTGAAGCTTTCTTT | CASSFFGTDITYTEAFF
TRBJ2-2 | TRBV14 | TRBD2 | 18 | NA | TGTGCCAGCGGACGGACTAGCGGGGGGGCATTGAACACCGGGGAGCTGTTTTTT | CASGRTSGGALNTGELFF
TRBJ2-3 | TRBV3-1/TRBV3-2 | NA | 15 | once | TGTGCCAGCAGCCAAGAGGCGGGAAGCACAGATACGCAGTATTTT | CASSQEAGSTDTQYF
TRBJ1-6 | TRBV14 | TRBD1 | 14 | NA | TGTGCCAGCAGCCTACGGACAGGGAATTCACCCCTCCACTTT | CASSLRTGNSPLHF
TRBJ1-5 | TRBV24-1 | NA | 12 | NA | TGTGCCACCAGTGATCTACTCGGGCCCCAGCATTTT | CATSDLLGPQHF
TRBJ2-1 | TRBV16 | NA | 13 | NA | TGTGCCAGCAGCCAAGAGCTCTACAATGAGCAGTTCTTC | CASSQELYNEQFF
TRBJ2-1 | TRBV28 | TRBD2 | 13 | NA | TGTGCCAGCAGACTAGCGGGAGGTAATGAGCAGTTCTTC | CASRLAGGNEQFF
TRBJ2-5 | TRBV5-1 | TRBD1 | 14 | NA | TGCGCCAGCAGCTTGGGACAGGGAAAAGAGACCCAGTACTTC | CASSLGQGKETQYF
TRBJ1-5 | TRBV18 | TRBD1 | 14 | once | TGTGCCAGCTCACTGACAGGGGGGGGTCAGCCCCAGCATTTT | CASSLTGGGQPQHF
TRBJ2-7 | TRBV7-9 | NA | 11 | NA | TGTGCCAGCAGCTCCACCTACGAGCAGTACTTC | CASSSTYEQYF
TRBJ1-5 | TRBV3-1/TRBV3-2 | TRBD1 | 15 | NA | TGTGCCAGCAGCCAAGCGGACAGGCCGAATCAGCCCCAGCATTTT | CASSQADRPNQPQHF
TRBJ1-1 | TRBV5-1 | NA | 13 | NA | TGCGCCAGCAGCTTGGTGGGTCTATCTGAAGCTTTCTTT | CASSLVGLSEAFF
TRBJ2-1 | TRBV7-2 | TRBD2 | 19 | once | TGTGCCAGCAGCCCCCTTGGGCGGGAGGCCTACGGGGACTACAATGAGCAGTTCTTC | CASSPLGREAYGDYNEQFF
TRBJ1-1 | TRBV21-1 | NA | 16 | NA | TGTGCCAGCAGCAAAGGGAGGGTACGGCAGCTCCCCGAAGCTTTCTTT | CASSKGRVRQLPEAFF
TRBJ2-1 | TRBV5-4 | TRBD2 | 15 | NA | TGTGCCAGCAGCGGGGGGACTAGCGGGAACAATGAGCAGTTCTTC | CASSGGTSGNNEQFF
TRBJ2-7 | TRBV19 | TRBD2 | 15 | NA | TGTGCCAGTAGTCCCCTAGCGGGAGGGGCCTACGAGCAGTACTTC | CASSPLAGGAYEQYF
TRBJ2-1 | TRBV4-2 | TRBD2 | 17 | NA | TGTGCCAGCAGCCAAGATCCTAGCGGGAGTTTCTTTGGTGAGCAGTTCTTC | CASSQDPSGSFFGEQFF
TRBJ2-3 | TRBV2 | NA | 13 | NA | TGTGCCAGCAGTGAGGTACGAACAGATACGCAGTATTTT | CASSEVRTDTQYF
TRBJ1-4 | TRBV5-8 | TRBD1 | 14 | NA | TGTGCCAGCAGCTTGGTTCAGGGGGATGAAAAACTGTTTTTT | CASSLVQGDEKLFF
TRBJ1-1 | TRBV5-1 | NA | 14 | once | TGCGCCAGCAGCTCCCAGGTATCGAACACTGAAGCTTTCTTT | CASSSQVSNTEAFF
TRBJ2-3 | TRBV5-6 | NA | 13 | NA | TGTGCCAGCAGCTTCGCTTGGGCAGATACGCAGTATTTT | CASSFAWADTQYF
TRBJ2-1 | TRBV5-1 | NA | 14 | NA | TGCGCCAGCGGCACCTGGAGCTCCTACAATGAGCAGTTCTTC | CASGTWSSYNEQFF
TRBJ1-1 | TRBV18 | NA | 15 | NA | TGTGCCAGCTCACCAATGCAGTCGGAGAACACTGAAGCTTTCTTT | CASSPMQSENTEAFF
TRBJ2-5 | TRBV6-2/TRBV6-3 | TRBD2 | 17 | NA | TGTGCCAGCAGTCGGACTAGCGGGGGGGCCGGGCAAGAGACCCAGTACTTC | CASSRTSGGAGQETQYF
TRBJ1-2 | TRBV25-1 | NA | 14 | once | TGTGCCAGCAGTGAAAACCCCTCTGGCTATGGCTACACCTTC | CASSENPSGYGYTF
TRBJ2-6 | TRBV11-1 | TRBD1 | 16 | NA | TGTGCCAGCAGCTCCCGGACAGGGACTGGGGCCAACGTCCTGACTTTC | CASSSRTGTGANVLTF
TRBJ1-6 | TRBV28 | NA | 16 | few | TGTGCCAGCAGTATTGGGGGGAGCTCCTATAATTCACCCCTCCACTTT | CASSIGGSSYNSPLHF
TRBJ2-7 | TRBV13 | NA | 12 | few | TGTGCCAGCAGCTCCACGGACGGCGAGCAGTACTTC | CASSSTDGEQYF
TRBJ1-1 | TRBV5-1 | NA | 16 | NA | TGCGCCAGCAGCTACCGAACAGGGATGGGTTACACTGAAGCTTTCTTT | CASSYRTGMGYTEAFF
TRBJ2-7 | TRBV28 | NA | 15 | NA | TGTGCCAGCAGTTTTTGGGGGACACCCGACTACGAGCAGTACTTC | CASSFWGTPDYEQYF
TRBJ2-5 | TRBV7-2 | TRBD2 | 13 | NA | TGTGCCAGCACCTCTTCGGGGGGGGAGACCCAGTACTTC | CASTSSGGETQYF
TRBJ2-1 | TRBV7-6 | NA | 15 | NA | TGTGCCAGCAGCTCGACGGGATCCCCGGGGAATGAGCAGTTCTTC | CASSSTGSPGNEQFF